This TCR beta chain derives from a study of T cell changes during pregnancy in multiple sclerosis. The junction had 6 bases not matched to a gene; V was cut back by 6 bases and J by 2 bases. The CDR3 is 15 residues long. In germline, CDR1 is MNHEY, CDR2 SVGAGI. Repertoires were generated with immunoSEQ multiplex PCR, while TCRdb's copy carries only in-frame clones and drops some. The table shows about 40,000 clones, with about nine tenths occurring only once. The sequences come from CD4+ T cells from peripheral blood mononuclear cells, collected in the third trimester of pregnancy. The clonotype comes from a female donor with multiple sclerosis, enrolled in a pregnancy study. The chain carries TRBV6-5 and TRBJ1-5; TRBD1 aligns across 8 bases. The CDR3 reads CASSPSGQGNQPQHF. The CDR3 region has the DNA TGTGCCAGCAGCCCATCGGGACAGGGCAATCAGCCCCAGCATTTT.